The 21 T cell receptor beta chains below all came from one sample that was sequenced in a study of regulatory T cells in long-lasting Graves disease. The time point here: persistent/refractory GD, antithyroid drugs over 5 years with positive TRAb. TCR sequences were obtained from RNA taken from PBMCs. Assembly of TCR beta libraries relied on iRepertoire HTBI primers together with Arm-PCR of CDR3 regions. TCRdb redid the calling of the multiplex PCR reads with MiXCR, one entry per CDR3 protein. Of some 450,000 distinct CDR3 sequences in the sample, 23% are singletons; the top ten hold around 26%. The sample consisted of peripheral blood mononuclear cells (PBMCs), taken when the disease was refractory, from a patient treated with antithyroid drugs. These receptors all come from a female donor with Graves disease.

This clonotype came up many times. The CDR3 sequence is CASTERMQNEQYF. Written as DNA, the CDR3 is TGTGCCAGCACGGAGCGGATGCAAAACGAGCAGTACTTC. The chain joins TRBV28 to TRBJ2-7, with a possible D match to TRBD2 (5 bases). CDR1 is MDHEN, CDR2 SYDVKM, per germline. The length of the CDR3 is 13 residues. V lost 7 bases and J 5 bases, leaving 15 bases between the germline ends.

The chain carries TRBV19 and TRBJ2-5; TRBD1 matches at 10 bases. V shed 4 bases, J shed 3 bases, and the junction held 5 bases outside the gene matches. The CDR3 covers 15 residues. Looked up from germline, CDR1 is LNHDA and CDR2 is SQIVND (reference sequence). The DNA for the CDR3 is TGTGCCAGTAGTAGCGTCGGGACAGGGGAAGAGACCCAGTACTTC. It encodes CASSSVGTGEETQYF. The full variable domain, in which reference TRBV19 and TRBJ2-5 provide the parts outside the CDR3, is DGGITQSPKYLFRKEGQNVTLSCEQNLNHDAMYWYRQDPGQGLRLIYYSQIVNDFQKGDIAEGYSVSREKKESFPLTVTSAQKNPTAFYLCASSSVGTGEETQYFGPGTRLLVL.

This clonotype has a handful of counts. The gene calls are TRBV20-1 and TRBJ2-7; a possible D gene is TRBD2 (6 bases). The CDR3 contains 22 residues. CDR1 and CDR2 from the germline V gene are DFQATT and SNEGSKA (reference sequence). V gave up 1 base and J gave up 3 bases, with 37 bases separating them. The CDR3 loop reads CSARVSSGNVGRSPHSRYEQYF. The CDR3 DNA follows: TGCAGTGCTAGAGTATCTTCGGGCAATGTTGGGAGGTCACCTCATTCCCGCTACGAGCAGTACTTC.

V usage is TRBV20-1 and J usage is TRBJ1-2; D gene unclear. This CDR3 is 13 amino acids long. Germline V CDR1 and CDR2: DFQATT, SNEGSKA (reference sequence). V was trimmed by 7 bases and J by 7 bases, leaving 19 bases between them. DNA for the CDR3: TGCAGTGTCACACCCCCACCAAGCCCTGGCTACACCTTC. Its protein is CSVTPPPSPGYTF.

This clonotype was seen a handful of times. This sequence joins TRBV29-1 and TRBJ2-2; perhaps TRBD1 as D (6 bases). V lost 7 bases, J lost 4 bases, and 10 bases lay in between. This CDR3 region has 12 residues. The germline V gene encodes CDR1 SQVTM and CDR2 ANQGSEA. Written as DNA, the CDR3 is TGCAGCGCTGGACAGACCACCGGGGAGCTGTTTTTT. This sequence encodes CSAGQTTGELFF.

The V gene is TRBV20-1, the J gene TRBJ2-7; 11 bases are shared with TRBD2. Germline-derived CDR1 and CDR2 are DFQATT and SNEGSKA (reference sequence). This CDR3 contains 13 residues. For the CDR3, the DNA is TGCAGCGTACTAGCGGGAGAACCCTACGAGCAGTACTTC. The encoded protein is CSVLAGEPYEQYF.

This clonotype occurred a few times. The CDR3 nucleotides are TGTGCCAGCAGCCCTACAGGACTGCCTAATTCACCCCTCCACTTT. Amino acids: CASSPTGLPNSPLHF. This rearrangement joins TRBV3-2 to TRBJ1-6; TRBD1, the table's D call, was not compared with the DNA. TRBV3-2 constitutes a pseudogene. This CDR3 has 15 amino acids.

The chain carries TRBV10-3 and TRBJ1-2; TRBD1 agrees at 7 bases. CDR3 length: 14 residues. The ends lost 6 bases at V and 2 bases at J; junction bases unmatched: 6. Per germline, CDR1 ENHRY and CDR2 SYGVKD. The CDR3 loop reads CAISHGTANYGYTF. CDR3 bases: TGTGCCATCAGCCACGGGACAGCCAACTATGGCTACACCTTC.

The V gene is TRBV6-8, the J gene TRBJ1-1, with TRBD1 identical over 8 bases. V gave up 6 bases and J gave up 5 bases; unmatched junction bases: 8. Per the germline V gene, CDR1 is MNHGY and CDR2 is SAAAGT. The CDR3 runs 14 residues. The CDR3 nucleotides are TGTGCCAGCAGGAAGGACAGGGTTGGGACTGAAGCTTTCTTT. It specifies CASRKDRVGTEAFF.

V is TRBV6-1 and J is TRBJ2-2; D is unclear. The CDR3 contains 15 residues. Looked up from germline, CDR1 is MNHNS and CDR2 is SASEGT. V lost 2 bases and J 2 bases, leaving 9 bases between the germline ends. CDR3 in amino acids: CASSELVLNTGELFF. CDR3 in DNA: TGTGCCAGCAGTGAATTGGTTCTCAACACCGGGGAGCTGTTTTTT.

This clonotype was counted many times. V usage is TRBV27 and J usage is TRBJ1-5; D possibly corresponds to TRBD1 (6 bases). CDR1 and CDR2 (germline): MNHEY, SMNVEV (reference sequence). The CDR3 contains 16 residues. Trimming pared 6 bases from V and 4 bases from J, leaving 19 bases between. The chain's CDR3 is CASRPLREGGNQPQHF. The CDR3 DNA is TGTGCCAGCAGACCCCTCCGAGAGGGGGGGAATCAGCCCCAGCATTTT.

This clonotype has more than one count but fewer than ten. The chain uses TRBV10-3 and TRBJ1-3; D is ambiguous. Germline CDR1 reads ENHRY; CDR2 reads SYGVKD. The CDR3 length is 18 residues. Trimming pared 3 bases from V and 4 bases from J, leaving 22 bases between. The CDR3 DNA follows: TGTGCCATCAGTGAAGAGGCTCCACCACTGGTGGACGGAAACACCATATATTTT. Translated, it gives CAISEEAPPLVDGNTIYF.

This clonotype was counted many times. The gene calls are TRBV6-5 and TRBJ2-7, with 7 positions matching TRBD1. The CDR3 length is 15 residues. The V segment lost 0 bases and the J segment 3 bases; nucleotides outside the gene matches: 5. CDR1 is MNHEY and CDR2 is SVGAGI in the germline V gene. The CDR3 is CASSYSAGGHYEQYF. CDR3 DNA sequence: TGTGCCAGCAGTTACTCGGCAGGGGGTCACTACGAGCAGTACTTC.

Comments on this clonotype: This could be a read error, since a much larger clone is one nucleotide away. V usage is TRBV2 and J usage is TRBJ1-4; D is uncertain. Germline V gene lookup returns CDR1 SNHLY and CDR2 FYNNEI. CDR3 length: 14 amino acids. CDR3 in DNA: TGTGCCAGCGGTGAAAGTTCGGCTAATGAAAAACTGTTTTTT. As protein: CASGESSANEKLFF.

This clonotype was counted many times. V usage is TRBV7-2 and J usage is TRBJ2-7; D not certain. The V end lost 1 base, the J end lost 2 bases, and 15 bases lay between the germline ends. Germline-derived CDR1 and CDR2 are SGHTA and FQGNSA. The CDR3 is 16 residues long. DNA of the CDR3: TGTGCCAGCAGCTTAGTTGGTCCTTTTCCTCCCTACGAGCAGTACTTC. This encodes CASSLVGPFPPYEQYF.

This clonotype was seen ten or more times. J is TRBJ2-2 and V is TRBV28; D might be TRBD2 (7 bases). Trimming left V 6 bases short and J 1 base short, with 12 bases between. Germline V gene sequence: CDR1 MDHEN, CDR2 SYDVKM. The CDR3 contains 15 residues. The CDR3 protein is CASRTSRGNTGELFF. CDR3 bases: TGTGCCAGCAGGACTAGCAGGGGGAACACCGGGGAGCTGTTTTTT.

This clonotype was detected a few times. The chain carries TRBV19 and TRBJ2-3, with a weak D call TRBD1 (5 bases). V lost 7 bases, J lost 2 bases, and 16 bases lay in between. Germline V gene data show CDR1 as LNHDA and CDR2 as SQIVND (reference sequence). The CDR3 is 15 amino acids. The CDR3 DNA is TGTGCCAGTACCCCAGGGCGGCGTCACACAGATACGCAGTATTTT. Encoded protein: CASTPGRRHTDTQYF.

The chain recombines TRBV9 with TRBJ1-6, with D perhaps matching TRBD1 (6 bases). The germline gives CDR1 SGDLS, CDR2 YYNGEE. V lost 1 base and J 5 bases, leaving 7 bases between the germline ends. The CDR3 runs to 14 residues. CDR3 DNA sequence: TGTGCCAGCAGCGTATGGACAGATAATTCACCCCTCCACTTT. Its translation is CASSVWTDNSPLHF. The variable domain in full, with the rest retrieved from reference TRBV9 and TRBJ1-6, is DSGVTQTPKHLITATGQRVTLRCSPRSGDLSVYWYQQSLDQGLQFLIQYYNGEERAKGNILERFSAQQFPDLHSELNLSSLELGDSALYFCASSVWTDNSPLHFGNGTRLTVT.

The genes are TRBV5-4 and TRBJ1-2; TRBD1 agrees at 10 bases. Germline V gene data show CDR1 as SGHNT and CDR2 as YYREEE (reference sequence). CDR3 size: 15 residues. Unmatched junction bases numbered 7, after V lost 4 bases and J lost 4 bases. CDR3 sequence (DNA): TGTGCCAGCAGCCAGCCGACAGGGGGCCCCTATGGCTACACCTTC. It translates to CASSQPTGGPYGYTF.

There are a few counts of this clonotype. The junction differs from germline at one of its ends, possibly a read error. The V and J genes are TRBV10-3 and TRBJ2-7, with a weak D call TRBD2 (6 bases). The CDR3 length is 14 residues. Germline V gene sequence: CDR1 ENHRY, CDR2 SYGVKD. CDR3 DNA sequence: TGTGCCATCAGAGGGGACGGGAGCTCCTACGAGCAGTATTTC. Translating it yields CAIRGDGSSYEQYF.

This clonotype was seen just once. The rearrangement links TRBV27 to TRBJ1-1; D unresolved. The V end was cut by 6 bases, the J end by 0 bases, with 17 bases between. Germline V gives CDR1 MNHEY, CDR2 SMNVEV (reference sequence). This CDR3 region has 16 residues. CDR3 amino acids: CASSFTADFMNTEAFF. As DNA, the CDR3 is TGTGCCAGCAGCTTCACCGCCGATTTCATGAACACTGAAGCTTTCTTT.